The 9 T cell receptor beta chains below come from one sample, sequenced in a study of human T cells and chemical hapten exposure. Time point meaning: healthy volunteer bleed at 2 weeks. Unfractionated whole blood was the source from which total RNA was extracted. Using its own MiXCR run on the RACE reads, TCRdb lists one record per CDR3 protein. Here the sample spans roughly 100,000 distinct CDR3 sequences, approximately 9.7% being singletons. The sample was whole blood. These receptors originate from a female donor in good health. Some clones in this sample may be carry-over from other donors' samples.

This clonotype was found a few times. J is TRBJ1-1 and V is TRBV20-1; tentatively, D is TRBD1 (6 bases). V was trimmed by 4 bases and J by 0 bases, leaving 12 bases between them. This CDR3 has 14 residues. Germline CDR1 DFQATT, CDR2 SNEGSKA (reference sequence). CDR3 protein: CSATRGSMNTEAFF. The CDR3, as DNA: TGCAGTGCTACAAGGGGGAGCATGAACACTGAAGCTTTCTTT.

This clonotype was picked up a small number of times. J is TRBJ2-1 and V is TRBV5-6; TRBD2 agrees at 7 bases. Trimming cost V 1 base and J 5 bases; bases outside gene matches: 12. The CDR3 runs to 17 residues. CDR1 is SGHDT and CDR2 is YYEEEE in the germline V gene. The CDR3 protein is CASSLTAGRGNDNEQFF. As DNA, the CDR3 is TGTGCCAGCAGCTTGACAGCGGGACGAGGGAATGACAATGAGCAGTTCTTC.

This clonotype was seen at least ten times. The chain links TRBV7-9 to TRBJ2-2; TRBD2 is a possible D gene (6 bases). V was clipped by 0 bases and J by 6 bases, with 11 bases between them. This CDR3 has 15 amino acids. Germline CDR1 reads SEHNR; CDR2 reads FQNEAQ (reference sequence). CDR3 coding DNA: TGTGCCAGCAGCTTAGCGTCTGGAGGGGCCGGGGAGCTGTTTTTT. Translated: CASSLASGGAGELFF. Based on the CDR3 plus reference TRBV7-9 and TRBJ2-2, the full variable domain is DTGVSQNPRHKITKRGQNVTFRCDPISEHNRLYWYRQTLGQGPEFLTYFQNEAQLEKSRLLSDRFSAERPKGSFSTLEIQRTEQGDSAMYLCASSLASGGAGELFFGEGSRLTVL.

This clonotype was counted between two and nine times. V usage is TRBV6-5 and J usage is TRBJ2-3, with D maybe TRBD2 (5 bases). This CDR3 is 10 amino acids long. Trimming removed 11 bases at V and 6 bases at J, with 9 bases between. The V gene's germline CDR1 is MNHEY and CDR2 SVGAGI. The CDR3 here is CAPPGDTQYF. In DNA, the CDR3 is TGTGCCCCCCCGGGGGATACGCAGTATTTT.

V usage is TRBV7-9 and J usage is TRBJ2-1; D possibly matches TRBD1 or TRBD2 (5 bases each). V was clipped by 4 bases and J by 0 bases, with 7 bases between them. The CDR3 is 14 amino acids. Germline CDR1 is SEHNR and CDR2 is FQNEAQ (reference sequence). The chain's CDR3 is CASSSGTSYNEQFF. CDR3 bases: TGTGCCAGCAGCTCCGGGACCTCCTACAATGAGCAGTTCTTC. Variable domain in full (rest from reference TRBV7-9 and TRBJ2-1): DTGVSQNPRHKITKRGQNVTFRCDPISEHNRLYWYRQTLGQGPEFLTYFQNEAQLEKSRLLSDRFSAERPKGSFSTLEIQRTEQGDSAMYLCASSSGTSYNEQFFGPGTRLTVL.

This clonotype was observed at least ten times. The gene calls are TRBV15 and TRBJ2-3; unclear D gene. Per the germline V gene, CDR1 is LNHNV and CDR2 is YYDKDF (reference sequence). Trimming removed 0 bases from V and 6 bases from J, with 7 bases in between. This CDR3 spans 13 amino acids. The CDR3 loop is CATSRDPPDTQYF. The CDR3 coding sequence is TGTGCCACCAGCAGAGACCCTCCGGATACGCAGTATTTT. Drawing the rest from reference TRBV15 and TRBJ2-3, the complete variable domain is DAMVIQNPRYQVTQFGKPVTLSCSQTLNHNVMYWYQQKSSQAPKLLFHYYDKDFNNEADTPDNFQSRRPNTSFCFLDIRSPGLGDTAMYLCATSRDPPDTQYFGPGTRLTVL.

This clonotype was seen a handful of times. The V call is TRBV12-3 or TRBV12-4, the J call TRBJ1-2; weak D call: TRBD1 (5 bases). V was pared by 2 bases and J by 7 bases, with 11 bases between. This CDR3 comprises 13 residues. CDR3 loop: CASSLLLGGGYTF. The DNA of the CDR3 is TGTGCCAGCAGTTTATTACTCGGGGGTGGCTACACCTTC.

V is TRBV4-1 and J is TRBJ1-2; D remains unclear. Between the trimmed V and J ends, which lost 1 base and 2 bases, there was a span of 11 bases. The germline gives CDR1 MGHRA, CDR2 YSYEKL. The CDR3 length is 15 residues. The CDR3 DNA reads as TGCGCCAGCAGCCAAGTCGACGGCAGCAACTATGGCTACACCTTC. Its translation is CASSQVDGSNYGYTF.

This clonotype has ten or more counts. The rearrangement joins TRBV7-8 to TRBJ1-4; D not resolved. Trimming took off 5 bases at V and 0 bases at J, with 10 bases between the two ends. The CDR3 runs 15 residues. CDR1 and CDR2 (germline): SGHVS, FQNEAQ. The CDR3 protein is CASSPRKATNEKLFF. CDR3 bases: TGTGCCAGCAGCCCCCGGAAGGCAACTAATGAAAAACTGTTTTTT.